This TCR beta chain came from a study of blood T cell repertoires in COVID-19. The wider study: Donors in the United States, Italy and Spain gave samples during acute or convalescent COVID-19. T cells, B-cell-depleted T cells, or PBMCs supplied cDNA or gDNA.

This clone appeared a single time. In the original workflow: Nucleated cell number was recorded as an estimate derived from reference gene primer amplification. Sequencing was performed with immunoSEQ multiplex PCR; in TCRdb, only in-frame clones are kept and a portion is missing. V, J and clone size are taken as reported in that table, and D and trimming were inferred from the DNA itself. The data show around 130,000 clones, with about four fifths seen just once and roughly 13% held by the top ten. Germline CDR1 and CDR2: LNHDA and SQIVND (reference sequence). The CDR3 loop spans 13 amino acids. The V end lost 3 bases, the J end lost 5 bases, and 8 bases lay between the germline ends.

The sequence came from a human donor in a cohort sampled during active COVID-19. This chain uses TRBV19 with TRBJ1-5; no definite D call. Sequencing used peripheral blood. Here the CDR3 DNA reads TGTGCCAGTAGTATCGGAGTTTATCAGCCCCAGCATTTT. Protein: CASSIGVYQPQHF. Full variable domain (rest looked up from reference TRBV19 and TRBJ1-5): DGGITQSPKYLFRKEGQNVTLSCEQNLNHDAMYWYRQDPGQGLRLIYYSQIVNDFQKGDIAEGYSVSREKKESFPLTVTSAQKNPTAFYLCASSIGVYQPQHFGDGTRLSIL.